One and the same sample provided the 4 T cell receptor beta chains below, sequenced in a study of T cell repertoires in aging, cancer and after chemotherapy. Rearranged V-D-J TRB sequences were amplified with a mixed TRB-A/B primer pool. TCRdb re-analysed the multiplex PCR reads in MiXCR, keeping a single row per CDR3 protein. The sample includes 2,500 to 3,000 distinct CDR3 sequences, 59% of them seen just once. The template was genomic DNA from peripheral blood, not RNA. Material: blood. These receptor sequences come from a human donor with a blood cancer.

This clonotype has only a few counts. This CDR3 is CASRRSRIYEQYF. The CDR3, as DNA: TGTGCCAGCAGGAGGTCCAGAATCTACGAGCAGTACTTC. The chain links TRBV6-5 to TRBJ2-7; D gene unclear. Trimming took 6 bases from V and 3 from J, leaving 12 bases between them. This CDR3 comprises 13 residues. Germline loops: CDR1 MNHEY, CDR2 SVGAGI.

The chain has TRBV12-3 or TRBV12-4 and TRBJ2-3; a weak D match, TRBD1 (6 bases). This CDR3 spans 17 amino acids. Deletions cut 6 bases from V and 4 bases from J, with 23 bases between. CDR3 residues: CASSPTVLGAGADTQYF. CDR3 coding DNA: TGTGCCAGCAGCCCTACCGTCCTGGGGGCTGGAGCAGATACGCAGTATTTT.

CDR3: CSVETTGTAGFDTQYF. DNA of the CDR3: TGCAGCGTTGAGACTACCGGGACAGCCGGTTTCGATACGCAGTATTTT. The chain employs TRBV29-1 and TRBJ2-3; 7 positions agree with TRBD1. This CDR3 spans 16 amino acids. CDR1 and CDR2 (germline): SQVTM, ANQGSEA. V trimming: 3 bases; J trimming: 6 bases; junction bases outside the gene matches: 15.

The rearrangement uses TRBV5-6 and TRBJ1-2, with 7 nucleotides matching TRBD1. The CDR3 has 15 amino acids. The germline V gene encodes CDR1 SGHDT and CDR2 YYEEEE. V lost 5 bases and J lost 4; bases outside the gene matches: 11. This CDR3 reads CASRPSDRDPYGYTF. CDR3 sequence (DNA): TGTGCCAGCAGACCGAGCGACAGGGATCCCTATGGCTACACCTTC. Complete variable domain (other parts from reference TRBV5-6 and TRBJ1-2): DAGVTQSPTHLIKTRGQQVTLRCSPKSGHDTVSWYQQALGQGPQFIFQYYEEEERQRGNFPDRFSGHQFPNYSSELNVNALLLGDSALYLCASRPSDRDPYGYTFGSGTRLTVV.